These T cell receptor beta chains were read from a single sample in a study of OX40 agonist ivuxolimab in advanced cancers. Data came from immunoSEQ multiplex PCR; TCRdb stores just in-frame clones and leaves some out. The sample shows 22,000 or so clones, under 85% of them seen only once. Source: CD4+ or CD8+ T cells sorted from blood, taken in a trial of the OX40 agonist ivuxolimab. These receptor sequences come from an adult with an advanced solid tumor such as melanoma, head and neck, liver or kidney cancer. The CDR3 runs from the conserved cysteine through the conserved F or W. D genes are given only for firm matches. A clone size is listed for some rows: how often the clone was seen (once, few, many), or a class if it is expanded.

NA	TRBV2	13	NA	TRBJ2-7	TGTGCCAGCAGCGAAGGGTTCGGGGGAAAGGGGTACTTC	CASSEGFGGKGYF
NA	TRBV7-8	18	TRBD2	TRBJ2-1	TGTGCCAGCAGCTTAGCGCTGGGACTAGCGGGGACGTACAATGAGCAGTTCTTC	CASSLALGLAGTYNEQFF
NA	TRBV4-2	17	TRBD2	TRBJ2-2	TGTGCCAGCAGCCAAGTTGGGTGGACTAGATCCACCGGGGAGCTGTTTTTT	CASSQVGWTRSTGELFF
few	TRBV4-3	18	NA	TRBJ2-6	TGCGCCAGCAGCCCTGACCGTCAGGGGGGGTTTGGGGCCAACGTCCTGACTTTC	CASSPDRQGGFGANVLTF
NA	TRBV14	16	TRBD2	TRBJ2-3	TGTGCCAGCAGCCAAGGCGGGGGGGCCTCGGCAGATACGCAGTATTTT	CASSQGGGASADTQYF
NA	TRBV9	14	TRBD2	TRBJ2-3	TGTGCCAGCAGCGGCAGCGGGGCCACAGATACGCAGTATTTT	CASSGSGATDTQYF
NA	TRBV2	17	NA	TRBJ2-3	TGTGCCAGCAGTGACGCCCTCCAGCGGACTCCCACAGATACGCAGTATTTT	CASSDALQRTPTDTQYF
NA	TRBV7-9	15	NA	TRBJ2-4	TGTGCCAGCATAAATCCCTTCGAAGCCAAAAACATTCAGTACTTC	CASINPFEAKNIQYF
few	TRBV19	11	NA	TRBJ1-5	TGTGCGAAGGGTTTTGATCAGCCCCAGCATTTT	CAKGFDQPQHF
few	TRBV10-2	13	NA	TRBJ2-7	TGCGCCAGCAGTGGAGTGGCGGTCTACGAGCAGTACTTC	CASSGVAVYEQYF
once	TRBV9	14	NA	TRBJ2-2	TGTGCCAGCAGCTTGGGACGGAACACCGGGGAGCTGTTTTTT	CASSLGRNTGELFF
few	TRBV6-6	13	TRBD1	TRBJ1-1	TGTGCCAGCAGTCGGACAGGGAACACTGAAGCTTTCTTT	CASSRTGNTEAFF
NA	TRBV19	18	TRBD1	TRBJ1-2	TGTGCCAGTAGTGAAAGGCCCGGGACAGGGGCCGCGAGGGATGGCTACACCTTC	CASSERPGTGAARDGYTF
NA	TRBV5-6	12	NA	TRBJ2-7	TGTGCCAGCAGCTGGGATTCCTACGAGCAGTACTTC	CASSWDSYEQYF
once	TRBV14	15	NA	TRBJ1-4	TGTGCCAGCAGCTCAAGGGCGACAACTAATGAAAAACTGTTTTTT	CASSSRATTNEKLFF
NA	TRBV4-1	12	NA	TRBJ2-1	TGCGCCAGCAGCCAAGGTGGGTTTGAGCAGTTCTTC	CASSQGGFEQFF
NA	TRBV9	15	NA	TRBJ1-1	TGTGCCAGCAGCCACCCCGACGGCATGAACACTGAAGCTTTCTTT	CASSHPDGMNTEAFF
once	TRBV30	13	TRBD2	TRBJ2-3	TGTGCCTGGGAGAGGGAGGGGACAGATACGCAGTATTTT	CAWEREGTDTQYF
few	TRBV9	15	TRBD1	TRBJ2-7	TGTGCCAGCAGCGTAGGGGGACAGGGAAGAGACGAGCAGTACTTC	CASSVGGQGRDEQYF
NA	TRBV19	15	NA	TRBJ2-5	TGTGCCAGTAGTAAATCCGGGACATCGGCGGAGACCCAGTACTTC	CASSKSGTSAETQYF
NA	TRBV18	16	NA	TRBJ1-3	TGTGCCAGCTCACCACCGTGGGGCCTCTCTGGAAACACCATATATTTT	CASSPPWGLSGNTIYF
NA	TRBV27	15	NA	TRBJ2-5	TGTGCCAGCAGTGCTCGACAGGTGACCCACGAGACCCAGTACTTC	CASSARQVTHETQYF
NA	TRBV5-5	14	NA	TRBJ2-5	TGTGCCAGCAGCTTGTCGACGTACCAAGAGACCCAGTACTTC	CASSLSTYQETQYF
NA	TRBV19	14	NA	TRBJ2-3	TGTGCCAGTAGTCTTGAACAGCGCTGGGATACGCAGTATTTT	CASSLEQRWDTQYF
NA	TRBV27	14	NA	TRBJ1-2	TGTGCCAGCAGTTTAACCGACGGTAACTATGGCTACACCTTC	CASSLTDGNYGYTF
NA	TRBV29-1	11	TRBD1	TRBJ2-7	TGCAGCGTCGAGACAGGGATCGAGCAGTACTTC	CSVETGIEQYF
NA	TRBV13	13	NA	TRBJ1-1	TGTGCCAGCAGCCCTATATTGAACACTGAAGCTTTCTTT	CASSPILNTEAFF
few	TRBV9	14	TRBD1	TRBJ2-7	TGTGCCAGCAGCGCCGGGACAGGGACCTACGAGCAGTACTTC	CASSAGTGTYEQYF
NA	TRBV10-3	16	TRBD2	TRBJ2-3	TGTGCCATCAGCCCCACCAGCGGGGGGGCCGTGAATACGCAGTATTTT	CAISPTSGGAVNTQYF
NA	TRBV6-5	12	NA	TRBJ1-1	TGTGCCAGCAGTTATGGAAGCACTGAAGCTTTCTTT	CASSYGSTEAFF
NA	TRBV7-8	18	TRBD2	TRBJ2-2	TGTGTCAGCAGCCCGCACCTCAACCTCGGGGGGACCACCGGGGAGCTGTTTTTT	CVSSPHLNLGGTTGELFF
NA	TRBV10-3	18	TRBD2	TRBJ2-2	TGTGCCACCCGTAACATTAGAGCGGGGGGGCGGCGCACCGGGGAGCTGTTTTTT	CATRNIRAGGRRTGELFF
few	TRBV7-2	16	TRBD2	TRBJ2-3	TGTGCCAGCAGCGGGTGGACTAGCGGGGTGGCAGATACGCAGTATTTT	CASSGWTSGVADTQYF
NA	TRBV4-3	16	TRBD2	TRBJ2-3	TGCGCCAGCAGCCAAGAAGTAGCGGGGGACACAGATACGCAGTATTTT	CASSQEVAGDTDTQYF
NA	TRBV27	14	NA	TRBJ1-1	TGTGCCAGCAGTTTATCGGCGGCGTACACTGAAGCTTTCTTT	CASSLSAAYTEAFF
NA	TRBV5-1	15	TRBD2	TRBJ2-5	TGCGCCAGCAGCTTGCGCGGGGGGGCCCAGGAGACCCAGTACTTC	CASSLRGGAQETQYF
once	TRBV5-6	15	NA	TRBJ2-6	TGTGCCAGCAGCTTGGAGGACTCTGGGGCCAACGTCCTGACTTTC	CASSLEDSGANVLTF
NA	TRBV18	16	TRBD1	TRBJ2-7	TGTGCCAGCTCCCGGGCCGGACAGGGAATAGCCTACGAGCAGTACTTC	CASSRAGQGIAYEQYF
NA	TRBV19	16	NA	TRBJ1-1	TGTGCCAGTAGTATGCGCCAGGGGCCGTTGAACACTGAAGCTTTCTTT	CASSMRQGPLNTEAFF
NA	TRBV7-9	13	TRBD1	TRBJ2-1	TGTGCCAGCAGCTTCAGGGGGCGCAATGAGCAGTTCTTC	CASSFRGRNEQFF
few	TRBV7-9	13	TRBD1	TRBJ2-1	TGTGCCAGCAGCTGGACAGGGGGCGTTGAGCAGTTCTTC	CASSWTGGVEQFF
NA	TRBV7-9	12	NA	TRBJ2-7	TGTGCCAGCAGCTTGTCCTTCTACGAGCAGTACTTC	CASSLSFYEQYF
few	TRBV9	15	TRBD1	TRBJ1-6	TGTGCCAGCAGCGCAGGGGGCGGATTGAATTCACCCCTCCACTTT	CASSAGGGLNSPLHF
NA	TRBV11-3	16	NA	TRBJ2-2	TGTGCCAGCAGCTTAGGAGCAATTATGAACACCGGGGAGCTGTTTTTT	CASSLGAIMNTGELFF
NA	TRBV6-5	13	NA	TRBJ2-1	TGTGCCAGCAGTTACCGCAACAGGGATGAGCAGTTCTTC	CASSYRNRDEQFF